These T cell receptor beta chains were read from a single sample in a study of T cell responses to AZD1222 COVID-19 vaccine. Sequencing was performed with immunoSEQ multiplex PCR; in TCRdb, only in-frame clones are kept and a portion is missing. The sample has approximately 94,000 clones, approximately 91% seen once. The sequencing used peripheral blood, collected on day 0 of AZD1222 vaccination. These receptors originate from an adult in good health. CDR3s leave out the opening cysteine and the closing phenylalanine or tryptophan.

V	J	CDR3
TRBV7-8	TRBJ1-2	ASSLVAGESYGYT
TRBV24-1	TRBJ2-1	ATSEFSTSFEQF
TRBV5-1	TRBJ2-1	ASSLGVSDEQF
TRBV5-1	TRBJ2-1	ASSSGQGVPGPYNEQF
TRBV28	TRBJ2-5	ASSKWDRGSEEETQY
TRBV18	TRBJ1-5	ASSPVPLNQPQH
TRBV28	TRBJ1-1	ASSLPLTGLDTEAF
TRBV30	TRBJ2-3	AWGSRGDTQY
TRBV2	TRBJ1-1	ASSGWLGGSTEAF
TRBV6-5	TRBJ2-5	ASSKTWGQQETQY
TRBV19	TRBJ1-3	ASSNIGNTIY
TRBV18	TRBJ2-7	ASSPPGARQEQY